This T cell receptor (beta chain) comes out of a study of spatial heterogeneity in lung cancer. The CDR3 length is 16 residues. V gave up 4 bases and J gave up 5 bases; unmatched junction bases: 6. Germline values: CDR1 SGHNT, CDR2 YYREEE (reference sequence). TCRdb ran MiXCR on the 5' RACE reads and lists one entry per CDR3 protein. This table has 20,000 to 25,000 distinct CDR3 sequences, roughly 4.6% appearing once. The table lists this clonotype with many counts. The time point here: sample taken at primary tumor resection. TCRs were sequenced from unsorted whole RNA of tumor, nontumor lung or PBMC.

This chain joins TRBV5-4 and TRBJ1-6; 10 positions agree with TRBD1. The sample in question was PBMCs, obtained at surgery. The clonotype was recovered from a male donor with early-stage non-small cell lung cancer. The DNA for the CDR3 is TGTGCCAGCAGCCCGACAGGGGGCAGAAATAATTCACCCCTCCACTTT. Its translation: CASSPTGGRNNSPLHF.